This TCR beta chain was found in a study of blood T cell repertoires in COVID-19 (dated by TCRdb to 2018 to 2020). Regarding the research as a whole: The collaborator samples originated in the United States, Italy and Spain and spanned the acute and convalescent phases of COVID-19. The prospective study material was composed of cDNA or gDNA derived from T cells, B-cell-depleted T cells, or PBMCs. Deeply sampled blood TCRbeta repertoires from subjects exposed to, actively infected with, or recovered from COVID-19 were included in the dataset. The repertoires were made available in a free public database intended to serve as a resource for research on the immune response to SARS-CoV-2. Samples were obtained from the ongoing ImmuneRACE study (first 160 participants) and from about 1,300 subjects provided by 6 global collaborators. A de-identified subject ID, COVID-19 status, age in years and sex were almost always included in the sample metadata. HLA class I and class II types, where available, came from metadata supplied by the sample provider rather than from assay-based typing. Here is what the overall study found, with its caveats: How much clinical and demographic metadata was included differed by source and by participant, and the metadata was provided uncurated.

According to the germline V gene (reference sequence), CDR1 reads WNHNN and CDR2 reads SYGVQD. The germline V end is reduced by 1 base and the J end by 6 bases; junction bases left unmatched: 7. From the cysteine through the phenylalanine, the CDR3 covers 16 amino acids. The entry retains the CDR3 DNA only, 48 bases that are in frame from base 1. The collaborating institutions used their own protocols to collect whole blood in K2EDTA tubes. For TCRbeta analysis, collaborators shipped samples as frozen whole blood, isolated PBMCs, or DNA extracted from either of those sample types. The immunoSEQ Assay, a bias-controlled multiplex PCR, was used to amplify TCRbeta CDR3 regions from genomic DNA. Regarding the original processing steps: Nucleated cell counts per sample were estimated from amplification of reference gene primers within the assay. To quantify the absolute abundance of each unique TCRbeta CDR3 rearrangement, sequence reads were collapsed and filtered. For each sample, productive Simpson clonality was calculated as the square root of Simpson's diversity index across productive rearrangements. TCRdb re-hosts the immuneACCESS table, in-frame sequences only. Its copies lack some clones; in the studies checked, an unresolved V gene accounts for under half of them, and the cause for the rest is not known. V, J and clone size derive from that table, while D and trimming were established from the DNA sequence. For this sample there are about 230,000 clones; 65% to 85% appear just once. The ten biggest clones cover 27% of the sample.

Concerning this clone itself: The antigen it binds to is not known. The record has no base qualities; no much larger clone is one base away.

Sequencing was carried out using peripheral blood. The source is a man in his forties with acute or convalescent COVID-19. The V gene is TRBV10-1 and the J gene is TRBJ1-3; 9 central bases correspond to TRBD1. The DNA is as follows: TGCGCCAGCAGTGAGTATCGGACAGGGGTTGAAAACACCATATATTTT. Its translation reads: CASSEYRTGVENTIYF.